Below, 18 T cell receptor beta chains from the same sample are listed, as sequenced in a study of identical twins. One entry per CDR3 protein, called by TCRdb with MiXCR from the 5' RACE reads. The table includes roughly 190,000 distinct CDR3 sequences, more than 15% detected once. This same sample was also part of a study on T cells expressing NK-cell markers.

Sample: CD8+ T cells sorted from blood. Every receptor here comes from a woman younger than 30 in good health.

This clonotype appeared many times. This chain connects TRBV6-1 to TRBJ2-7; the match to TRBD2 covers 8 bases. Germline CDR1 and CDR2: MNHNS and SASEGT. The CDR3 runs to 15 residues. With V trimmed by 4 bases and J by 5 bases, 10 bases remained unmatched. The CDR3 sequence is CASSVSGTSSDEQYF. The DNA of the CDR3 is TGTGCCAGCAGTGTCTCAGGGACTAGTTCTGACGAGCAGTACTTC.

This clonotype occurred a few times. CDR3 nucleotide sequence: TGCAGCCGACTAGCCTTCGGTGAGCAGTTCTTC. Amino acids: CSRLAFGEQFF. The J gene is TRBJ2-1, the V gene TRBV20-1; TRBD2 aligns across 7 bases. Germline V gives CDR1 DFQATT, CDR2 SNEGSKA (reference sequence). The CDR3 is 11 residues long.

This clonotype was seen ten or more times. J is TRBJ2-5 and V is TRBV27; TRBD1 matches at 11 bases. CDR1 is MNHEY, CDR2 SMNVEV, per germline (reference sequence). V lost 5 bases and J lost 8; bases outside the gene matches: 4. CDR3 size: 13 residues. CDR3 in amino acids: CASSLGTGGTQYF. CDR3 coding DNA: TGTGCCAGCAGTCTGGGGACAGGGGGAACCCAGTACTTC.

The chain combines TRBV5-1 with TRBJ1-2, with a tentative D call TRBD1 (6 bases). Germline-derived CDR1 and CDR2 are SGHRS and YFSETQ. This CDR3 is 13 amino acids long. Trimming took off 4 bases at V and 6 bases at J, with 13 bases between the two ends. The CDR3 DNA reads as TGCGCCAGCAGCCCGTCCGGGGGCGATGGCTACACCTTC. Its translation is CASSPSGGDGYTF.

V gene TRBV11-2 combines with J gene TRBJ2-1, with D possibly matching TRBD2 (5 bases). Germline V gives CDR1 SGHAT, CDR2 FQNNGV. CDR3 length: 12 amino acids. Between the trimmed V and J ends, which lost 3 bases and 8 bases, there was a span of 8 bases. CDR3 region: CASSFPGDEQFF. In DNA form, the CDR3 reads TGTGCCAGCAGCTTTCCCGGGGATGAGCAGTTCTTC.

The gene calls are TRBV7-9 and TRBJ2-3; D is uncertain. The germline V and J ends were trimmed by 4 bases and 2 bases, with 13 bases remaining between them. CDR3 length equals 15 residues. Germline V gene lookup returns CDR1 SEHNR and CDR2 FQNEAQ (reference sequence). This chain's CDR3 is CASSSAAAHTDTQYF. The CDR3 DNA follows: TGTGCCAGCAGCTCGGCGGCGGCGCACACAGATACGCAGTATTTT.

The genes are TRBV5-1 and TRBJ2-1; 8 bases align to TRBD2. The germline CDR1 and CDR2 sequences are SGHRS and YFSETQ. CDR3 length equals 15 residues. Unmatched junction bases numbered 7, after V lost 2 bases and J lost 6 bases. For the CDR3, the DNA is TGCGCCAGCAGCTTTTCTAGCGGGCCGGGCAATGAGCAGTTCTTC. This encodes CASSFSSGPGNEQFF.

This clonotype appeared many times. The chain recombines TRBV25-1 with TRBJ1-1, with a possible D match to TRBD1 (6 bases). CDR1 is MGHDK and CDR2 is SYGVNS in the germline V gene. This CDR3 has 13 amino acids. Trimming left V 4 bases short and J 5 bases short, with 11 bases between. CDR3 DNA: TGTGCCAGCAGTGCCACAGGGAAGACTGAAGCTTTCTTT. This translates into CASSATGKTEAFF.

This sequence joins TRBV7-9 and TRBJ2-2; 9 bases line up with TRBD2. CDR1 and CDR2 (germline): SEHNR, FQNEAQ (reference sequence). This CDR3 spans 16 amino acids. V shed 8 bases, J shed 2 bases, and the junction held 9 bases outside the gene matches. The CDR3 spells CASRLREGPNTGELFF. The CDR3, as DNA: TGTGCCAGCCGGCTGCGGGAGGGCCCCAACACCGGGGAGCTGTTTTTT.

The chain uses TRBV15 and TRBJ2-5, with 8 nucleotides matching TRBD2. V shed 8 bases, J shed 6 bases, and the junction held 5 bases outside the gene matches. CDR1 is LNHNV and CDR2 is YYDKDF in the germline V gene (reference sequence). CDR3 length: 12 amino acids. CDR3 in DNA: TGTGCCACCGATTCGGGGGGGAAGACCCAGTACTTC. Translation: CATDSGGKTQYF.

This chain uses TRBV10-3 with TRBJ2-3; D gene ambiguous. This CDR3 has 13 amino acids. Germline V gene data show CDR1 as ENHRY and CDR2 as SYGVKD. Trimming left V 10 bases short and J 1 base short, with 12 bases between. The CDR3 DNA follows: TGTGCCACGCTCGCGAGGCGCACAGATACGCAGTATTTT. This encodes CATLARRTDTQYF.

This clonotype was seen ten or more times. The chain joins TRBV3-1 to TRBJ2-3; 8 bases match TRBD2. Trimming at V came to 1 base and at J to 0 bases, leaving 6 bases not matched to a gene. Germline loops: CDR1 LGHDT, CDR2 YNNKEL (reference sequence). The CDR3 sequence is 17 residues long. The CDR3 coding sequence is TGTGCCAGCAGCCAAGGTGATAGCGGGACTAGCACAGATACGCAGTATTTT. Translating gives CASSQGDSGTSTDTQYF.

This clonotype was counted a few times. This chain joins TRBV30 and TRBJ2-1; TRBD2 agrees at 9 bases. The CDR3 length is 14 residues. The V segment lost 4 bases and the J segment 4 bases; nucleotides outside the gene matches: 5. Germline V gene sequence: CDR1 GTSNPN, CDR2 SVGIG (reference sequence). CDR3 sequence reads: CAWTFAGGYNEQFF. CDR3 nucleotide sequence: TGTGCCTGGACCTTTGCGGGAGGGTACAATGAGCAGTTCTTC.

In its sample, this clonotype was seen a few times. This sequence joins TRBV12-3 or TRBV12-4 and TRBJ2-3; a weak D match, TRBD2 (5 bases). V gave up 8 bases and J gave up 0 bases, with 15 bases separating them. The CDR3 contains 15 residues. This chain's CDR3 is CASRGPSYSTDTQYF. CDR3 in DNA: TGTGCCAGCCGGGGTCCCTCCTATAGCACAGATACGCAGTATTTT.

This clonotype has just a few counts. The rearrangement uses TRBV5-5 and TRBJ2-7; the match to TRBD1 covers 8 bases. The ends lost 4 bases at V and 4 bases at J; junction bases unmatched: 7. The germline V gene encodes CDR1 SGHKS and CDR2 YYEKEE (reference sequence). The CDR3 has 14 amino acids. The CDR3 region is CASSDGTGAYEQYF. The CDR3 DNA sequence: TGTGCCAGCAGCGACGGGACAGGAGCTTACGAGCAGTACTTC.

This clonotype showed up many times. The chain recombines TRBV27 with TRBJ2-7, with D perhaps TRBD2 (6 bases). With 4 bases removed from V and 3 bases from J, the gap between germline ends came to 13 bases. The CDR3 has 14 residues. The germline CDR1 and CDR2 sequences are MNHEY and SMNVEV (reference sequence). The CDR3 DNA sequence: TGTGCCAGCAGTTGGGGAGCCGGGGGCTACGAGCAGTACTTC. Translating gives CASSWGAGGYEQYF.

This clonotype was seen a handful of times. The gene calls are TRBV6-1 and TRBJ2-7; D remains unclear. Trimming took 6 bases from V and 1 from J, leaving 10 bases between them. The CDR3 runs 13 residues. Germline V gene data show CDR1 as MNHNS and CDR2 as SASEGT. The CDR3 here is CASSLTESYEQYF. For the CDR3, the DNA is TGTGCCAGCAGCCTTACCGAATCCTACGAGCAGTACTTC.

The chain uses TRBV7-3 and TRBJ2-2; 7 bases agree with TRBD2. Germline V gene data show CDR1 as SGHTA and CDR2 as FQGTGA. CDR3 size: 14 residues. V trimming: 2 bases; J trimming: 4 bases; junction bases outside the gene matches: 1. The CDR3 reads CASSLPSGTGELFF. The CDR3 region has the DNA TGTGCCAGCAGCTTACCTAGCGGCACCGGGGAGCTGTTTTTT.